Presented here are 18 T cell receptor beta chains from one specimen sequenced in a study of cytomegalovirus exposure and HLA in healthy donors. Both 60 Vbeta primers and 13 Jbeta primers went into the PCR. The table came from immunoSEQ multiplex PCR; TCRdb's copy has only in-frame clones and leaves some out. The table has about 190,000 clones, 80% to 85% seen once; the top ten hold around 0.25%. The sequenced sample consisted of PBMCs. The receptors here all came from a boy aged 5-17 years in good health and CMV-seronegative.

This CDR3 is CASEYRRASYNEQFF. In nucleotides, the CDR3 is TGTGCTAGCGAATACCGGAGGGCTAGTTACAATGAGCAGTTCTTC. This chain uses TRBV7-7 with TRBJ2-1; perhaps TRBD2 as D (6 bases). The germline gives CDR1 SSHAT, CDR2 FNYEAQ (reference sequence). The CDR3 covers 15 residues. Variable domain in full (rest from reference TRBV7-7 and TRBJ2-1): GAGVSQSPRYKVTKRGQDVTLRCDPISSHATLYWYQQALGQGPEFLTYFNYEAQPDKSGLPSDRFSAERPEGSISTLTIQRTEQRDSAMYRCASEYRRASYNEQFFGPGTRLTVL.

The V call is TRBV29-1, the J call TRBJ1-5; D not resolved. In germline, CDR1 is SQVTM, CDR2 ANQGSEA. V was clipped by 4 bases and J by 4 bases, with 11 bases between them. This CDR3 is built from 13 residues. CDR3 nucleotide sequence: TGCAGCGTTGGTGATACGGGGAATCAGCCCCAGCATTTT. Amino acid sequence: CSVGDTGNQPQHF.

The rearrangement joins TRBV11-2 to TRBJ2-5; 7 nucleotides match TRBD2. The CDR3 runs 13 residues. The junction had 5 bases not matched to a gene; V was cut back by 3 bases and J by 7 bases. Germline CDR1 is SGHAT and CDR2 is FQNNGV. CDR3 loop: CASSFEERGTQYF. The CDR3 nucleotides are TGTGCCAGCAGCTTCGAAGAGCGGGGGACCCAGTACTTC.

The chain couples TRBV2 to TRBJ2-5, with D unclear. This CDR3 spans 12 amino acids. The V gene lost 0 bases and the J gene lost 4 bases, with 3 bases spanning the gap. Germline V gene data show CDR1 as SNHLY and CDR2 as FYNNEI. Here the CDR3 reads CASSEAAETQYF. DNA of the CDR3: TGTGCCAGCAGTGAAGCGGCAGAGACCCAGTACTTC.

CDR3 sequence (DNA): TGCGCCACCCCGGCCGCTGAGCAGGGGGCCGGGGAGCTGTTTTTT. Translation: CATPAAEQGAGELFF. The V call is TRBV5-1, the J call TRBJ2-2; 7 nucleotides align to TRBD1. V was pared by 9 bases and J by 6 bases, with 14 bases of the junction left unmatched. This CDR3 is 15 amino acids long. Germline CDR1 reads SGHRS; CDR2 reads YFSETQ.

The chain employs TRBV12-5 and TRBJ1-4; D remains unclear. CDR1 is LGHNT and CDR2 is FRNRAP in the germline V gene. V was pared by 7 bases and J by 8 bases, with 14 bases between. The CDR3 length is 13 residues. The CDR3 loop is CASAYSVVEKLFF. The CDR3 nucleotides read TGTGCTAGTGCCTACAGTGTGGTCGAAAAACTGTTTTTT.

The gene calls are TRBV13 and TRBJ1-1, with no clear D. This CDR3 comprises 15 residues. Germline assignment: CDR1 PRHDT and CDR2 FYEKMQ (reference sequence). Between the trimmed V and J ends, which lost 2 bases and 1 base, there was a span of 11 bases. The CDR3 nucleotides read TGTGCCAGCAGCTTATGGCAGAACGAGAACACTGAAGCTTTCTTT. Encoded protein: CASSLWQNENTEAFF. The entire variable domain, with the rest obtained from reference TRBV13 and TRBJ1-1, is as follows: AAGVIQSPRHLIKEKRETATLKCYPIPRHDTVYWYQQGPGQDPQFLISFYEKMQSDKGSIPDRFSAQQFSDYHSELNMSSLELGDSALYFCASSLWQNENTEAFFGQGTRLTVV.

This chain joins TRBV4-3 and TRBJ1-2, with 9 bases fitting TRBD1. J gave up 2 bases and V 4 bases, and 8 bases lay outside the gene matches. The germline CDR1 and CDR2 sequences are LGHNA and YSLEER. This CDR3 spans 16 amino acids. CDR3 loop: CASSRGDRDRNYGYTF. Here the CDR3 DNA reads TGCGCCAGCAGCCGCGGGGACAGGGATAGGAACTATGGCTACACCTTC.

The sample holds one count of this clone. This chain joins TRBV6-6 and TRBJ1-1; unclear D gene. The CDR3 loop spans 13 amino acids. The V gene lost 0 bases and the J gene lost 5 bases, with 7 bases spanning the gap. The germline V gene encodes CDR1 MNHNY and CDR2 SVGAGI (reference sequence). The CDR3 DNA follows: TGTGCCAGCAGTTACTCGACGGGTACTGAAGCTTTCTTT. Encoded protein: CASSYSTGTEAFF.

The J gene is TRBJ1-3, the V gene TRBV27; D uncertain. CDR1 is MNHEY, CDR2 SMNVEV, per germline (reference sequence). V was trimmed by 3 bases and J by 0 bases, leaving 12 bases between them. The CDR3 runs to 16 residues. CDR3 bases: TGTGCCAGCAGTTTTAATGGGCCGCGCTCTGGAAACACCATATATTTT. It specifies CASSFNGPRSGNTIYF.

V is TRBV19 and J is TRBJ1-1, with TRBD1 matching over 7 bases. Trimming removed 5 bases from V and 0 bases from J; junction bases left unmatched: 9. The germline V gene encodes CDR1 LNHDA and CDR2 SQIVND (reference sequence). The CDR3 is 16 amino acids. This CDR3 reads CASSLPGTAMNTEAFF. The CDR3 DNA follows: TGTGCCAGTAGTCTCCCCGGGACAGCCATGAACACTGAAGCTTTCTTT.

The chain joins TRBV7-9 to TRBJ1-4; 8 bases are shared with TRBD1. After removal of 5 bases from V and 7 bases from J, the junction contained 3 bases not matched to a gene. The CDR3 has 13 residues. Germline CDR1 and CDR2: SEHNR and FQNEAQ (reference sequence). The CDR3 reads CASSPQGVEKLFF. The CDR3 bases are TGTGCCAGCAGCCCACAGGGGGTTGAAAAACTGTTTTTT.

The J gene is TRBJ2-7, the V gene TRBV11-3; D remains ambiguous. The germline CDR1 and CDR2 sequences are SGHNT and YENEEA. CDR3 size: 13 residues. The ends were cut back, 0 bases at V and 3 bases at J, with 6 bases in the middle. CDR3 region: CASSLDHGYEQYF. CDR3 sequence (DNA): TGTGCCAGCAGCTTAGACCACGGCTACGAGCAGTACTTC.

J is TRBJ1-1 and V is TRBV30; D unclear. Germline values: CDR1 GTSNPN, CDR2 SVGIG (reference sequence). V dropped 7 bases and J dropped 1 base, with 10 bases sitting between them. The CDR3 runs to 12 residues. The chain's CDR3 is CAFVRGNTEAFF. The CDR3 bases are TGTGCCTTCGTCCGGGGGAACACTGAAGCTTTCTTT.

This clone was observed once. This chain connects TRBV4-3 to TRBJ1-4; D uncertain. Germline V gene data show CDR1 as LGHNA and CDR2 as YSLEER. The V gene lost 0 bases and the J gene lost 7 bases, with 15 bases spanning the gap. This CDR3 region has 16 residues. The CDR3 nucleotides are TGCGCCAGCAGCCAAGATCCTGGTGAGGTCGGTGAAAAACTGTTTTTT. Protein product: CASSQDPGEVGEKLFF.

This chain connects TRBV6-5 to TRBJ2-4; D gene uncertain. The V and J ends lost 0 bases and 9 bases respectively, with 3 bases between them. This CDR3 spans 11 amino acids. Germline loops: CDR1 MNHEY, CDR2 SVGAGI. DNA for the CDR3: TGTGCCAGCAGTTACTCCGGCATTCAGTACTTC. Its protein product is CASSYSGIQYF.

The chain joins TRBV5-1 to TRBJ1-1; TRBD1 agrees at 10 bases. After removal of 0 bases from V and 5 bases from J, the junction contained 1 base not matched to a gene. This CDR3 contains 14 residues. CDR1 is SGHRS, CDR2 YFSETQ, per germline. CDR3 DNA: TGCGCCAGCAGCTTGGTGGGACAGGGGACTGAAGCTTTCTTT. This codes for CASSLVGQGTEAFF.

V is TRBV5-1 and J is TRBJ2-1, with D possibly TRBD1 on 5 matching bases. Germline V gene data show CDR1 as SGHRS and CDR2 as YFSETQ. V lost 3 bases, J lost 2 bases, and 12 bases lay in between. This CDR3 has 15 residues. CDR3: CASSSQGSTYNEQFF. Here the CDR3 DNA reads TGCGCCAGCAGCTCGCAGGGTAGCACCTACAATGAGCAGTTCTTC.